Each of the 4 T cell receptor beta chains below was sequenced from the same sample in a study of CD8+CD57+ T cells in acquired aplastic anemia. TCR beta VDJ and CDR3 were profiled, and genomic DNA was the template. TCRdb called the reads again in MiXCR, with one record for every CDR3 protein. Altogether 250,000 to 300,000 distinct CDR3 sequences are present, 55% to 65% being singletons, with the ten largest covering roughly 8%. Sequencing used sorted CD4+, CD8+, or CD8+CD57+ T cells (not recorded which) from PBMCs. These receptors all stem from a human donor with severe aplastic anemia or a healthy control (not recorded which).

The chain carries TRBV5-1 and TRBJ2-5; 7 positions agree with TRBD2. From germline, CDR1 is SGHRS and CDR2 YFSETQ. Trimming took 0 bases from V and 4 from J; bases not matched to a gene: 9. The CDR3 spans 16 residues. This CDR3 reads CASSLVAGTSTETQYF. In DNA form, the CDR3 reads TGCGCCAGCAGCTTGGTAGCGGGCACTAGCACAGAGACCCAGTACTTC.

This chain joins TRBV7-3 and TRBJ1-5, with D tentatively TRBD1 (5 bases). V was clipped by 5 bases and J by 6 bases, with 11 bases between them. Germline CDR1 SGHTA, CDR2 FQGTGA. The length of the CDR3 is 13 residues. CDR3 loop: CASSPEGTQPQHF. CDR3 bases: TGTGCCAGCAGCCCCGAAGGGACTCAGCCCCAGCATTTT. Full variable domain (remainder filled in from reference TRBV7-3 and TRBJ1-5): GAGVSQTPSNKVTEKGKYVELRCDPISGHTALYWYRQSLGQGPEFLIYFQGTGAADDSGLPNDRFFAVRPEGSVSTLKIQRTERGDSAVYLCASSPEGTQPQHFGDGTRLSIL.

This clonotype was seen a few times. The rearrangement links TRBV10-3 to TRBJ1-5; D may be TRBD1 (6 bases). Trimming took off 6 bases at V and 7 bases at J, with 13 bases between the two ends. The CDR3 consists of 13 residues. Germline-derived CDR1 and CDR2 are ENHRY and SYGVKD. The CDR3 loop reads CAIRNRVGQPQHF. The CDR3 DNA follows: TGTGCCATCAGGAACAGGGTAGGGCAGCCCCAGCATTTT.

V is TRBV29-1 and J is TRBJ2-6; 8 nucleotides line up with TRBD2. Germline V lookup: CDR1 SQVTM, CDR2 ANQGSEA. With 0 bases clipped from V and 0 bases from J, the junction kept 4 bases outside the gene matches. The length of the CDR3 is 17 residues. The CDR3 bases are TGCAGCGTTGAAGAGACGGGAGGGCCCTCTGGGGCCAACGTCCTGACTTTC. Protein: CSVEETGGPSGANVLTF.